The present T cell receptor beta chain was sequenced within a study of blood T cell repertoires in COVID-19. V was pared by 3 bases and J by 5 bases, with 28 bases between. CDR1 is SGHTA and CDR2 is FQGNSA in the germline V gene. The length of the CDR3 is 19 residues. The method was immunoSEQ multiplex PCR; TCRdb's version includes in-frame clones alone and lacks a portion of them. The top ten clones hold roughly 1.8% of a sample with roughly 120,000 clones, 65% to 85% of them seen once. Material for sequencing was peripheral blood. The chain recombines TRBV7-2 with TRBJ1-1; D perhaps matches TRBD1 (6 bases). The receptor was isolated from a man in his 70s with acute or convalescent COVID-19. CDR3 DNA sequence: TGTGCCAGCAGCTTTAGGGGGGGGATCCCGGTCGGTAGAGGTACTGAAGCTTTCTTT. Amino acid sequence: CASSFRGGIPVGRGTEAFF.